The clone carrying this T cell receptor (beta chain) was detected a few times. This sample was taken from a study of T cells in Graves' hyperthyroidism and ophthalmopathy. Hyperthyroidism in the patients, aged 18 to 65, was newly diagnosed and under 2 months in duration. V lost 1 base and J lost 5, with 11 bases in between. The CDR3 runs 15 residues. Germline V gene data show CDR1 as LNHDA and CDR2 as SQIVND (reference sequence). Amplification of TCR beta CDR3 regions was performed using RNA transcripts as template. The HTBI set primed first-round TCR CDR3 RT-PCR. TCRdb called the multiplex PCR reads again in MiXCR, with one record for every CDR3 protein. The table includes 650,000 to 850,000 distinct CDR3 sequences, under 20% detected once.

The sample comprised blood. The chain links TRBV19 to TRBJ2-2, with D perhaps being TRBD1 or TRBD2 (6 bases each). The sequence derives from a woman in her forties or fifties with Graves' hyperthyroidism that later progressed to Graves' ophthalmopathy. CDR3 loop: CASSIAGGGTGELFF. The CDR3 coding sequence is TGTGCCAGTAGTATAGCCGGGGGCGGGACCGGGGAGCTGTTTTTT.